Below are 26 T cell receptor beta chains sequenced from a single sample in a study of blood T cell repertoires in COVID-19. Repertoires were generated with immunoSEQ multiplex PCR, while TCRdb's copy carries only in-frame clones and drops some. This table holds some 200,000 clones, 83% found once. The sequenced sample was peripheral blood. The source of these receptors is a woman in her thirties or forties with acute or convalescent COVID-19.

This clone was observed a few times. The genes are TRBV7-2 and TRBJ1-6, with 8 bases that match TRBD1. The CDR3 length is 15 residues. Per the germline V gene, CDR1 is SGHTA and CDR2 is FQGNSA. The ends lost 3 bases at V and 6 bases at J; junction bases unmatched: 4. CDR3 loop: CASSLGTGTNSPLHF. The CDR3 nucleotides read TGTGCCAGCAGCTTGGGGACAGGCACTAATTCACCCCTCCACTTT.

The chain employs TRBV9 and TRBJ2-6, with D maybe TRBD2 (6 bases). This CDR3 region has 16 residues. V was cut by 2 bases and J by 0 bases, with 9 bases left in between. CDR1 and CDR2 (germline): SGDLS, YYNGEE. This CDR3 is CASSVEGNSGANVLTF. CDR3 bases: TGTGCCAGCAGCGTGGAGGGCAACTCTGGGGCCAACGTCCTGACTTTC.

This chain uses TRBV27 with TRBJ2-7, with D perhaps TRBD2 (6 bases). The germline V and J ends were trimmed by 7 bases and 0 bases, with 13 bases remaining between them. CDR1 MNHEY and CDR2 SMNVEV come from the germline V gene (reference sequence). The length of the CDR3 is 14 residues. CDR3 nucleotides: TGTGCCAGCACCCGGGACTTTAGCTCCTACGAGCAGTACTTC. This codes for CASTRDFSSYEQYF.

The V gene is TRBV7-2, the J gene TRBJ1-5; D is possibly TRBD1 (5 bases). The CDR3 is made up of 16 amino acids. Germline loops: CDR1 SGHTA, CDR2 FQGNSA. V lost 0 bases to trimming and J lost 2 bases, with 11 bases between them. The CDR3 protein is CASSLAGGLGNQPQHF. DNA for the CDR3: TGTGCCAGCAGCTTAGCGGGGGGATTGGGCAATCAGCCCCAGCATTTT.

This chain connects TRBV9 to TRBJ2-3; 7 bases are shared with TRBD1. V lost 4 bases to trimming and J lost 6 bases; unmatched junction nucleotides: 8. The CDR3 sequence is 14 residues long. Germline V gene lookup returns CDR1 SGDLS and CDR2 YYNGEE. CDR3 coding DNA: TGTGCCAGCAGCCTATACCCCAGGGGGGATACGCAGTATTTT. It yields the protein CASSLYPRGDTQYF. The full variable domain, rest sourced from reference TRBV9 and TRBJ2-3, is DSGVTQTPKHLITATGQRVTLRCSPRSGDLSVYWYQQSLDQGLQFLIQYYNGEERAKGNILERFSAQQFPDLHSELNLSSLELGDSALYFCASSLYPRGDTQYFGPGTRLTVL.

J is TRBJ1-3 and V is TRBV30; TRBD1 agrees at 10 bases. The junction had 11 bases not matched to a gene; V was cut back by 0 bases and J by 3 bases. Germline assignment: CDR1 GTSNPN and CDR2 SVGIG (reference sequence). This CDR3 is built from 18 residues. The CDR3 loop reads CAWSVFGQGVNSGNTIYF. The CDR3 DNA is TGTGCCTGGAGTGTTTTCGGACAGGGGGTAAATAGTGGAAACACCATATATTTT.

This clone was observed once. The V and J genes are TRBV28 and TRBJ1-1; D unresolved. The CDR3 length is 13 residues. Trimming pared 2 bases from V and 1 base from J, leaving 5 bases between. The germline gives CDR1 MDHEN, CDR2 SYDVKM. In DNA, the CDR3 is TGTGCCAGCAGTTTAACACAGAACACTGAAGCTTTCTTT. Residues: CASSLTQNTEAFF.

V gene TRBV7-6 combines with J gene TRBJ2-5, with TRBD1 matching over 10 bases. The CDR3 has 15 amino acids. The germline V gene encodes CDR1 SGHVS and CDR2 FNYEAQ. The V segment lost 3 bases and the J segment 4 bases; nucleotides outside the gene matches: 5. In nucleotides, the CDR3 is TGTGCCAGCAGCTTTCGACAGGGGGCAGGAGAGACCCAGTACTTC. Its protein product is CASSFRQGAGETQYF.

The V gene is TRBV29-1, the J gene TRBJ1-1; D is ambiguous. The V end was cut by 4 bases, the J end by 1 base, with 7 bases between. The CDR3 runs to 12 residues. Germline CDR1 is SQVTM and CDR2 is ANQGSEA. The DNA for the CDR3 is TGCAGCGTTGTTCTCTGGAACACTGAAGCTTTCTTT. This codes for CSVVLWNTEAFF.

CDR3 in amino acids: CASSFRGGGDTQYF. The CDR3 DNA is TGTGCCAGCAGCTTCCGGGGGGGCGGGGATACGCAGTATTTT. The chain couples TRBV7-2 to TRBJ2-3; the match to TRBD2 covers 8 bases. The CDR3 totals 14 residues. Losses at the gene ends were 3 bases for V and 6 bases for J; bases not matched to a gene: 5. Germline values: CDR1 SGHTA, CDR2 FQGNSA.

The chain is built from TRBV7-2 and TRBJ1-2; D perhaps matches TRBD1 (5 bases). Looked up from germline, CDR1 is SGHTA and CDR2 is FQGNSA. Deletions cut 1 base from V and 1 base from J, with 10 bases between. The CDR3 is 15 amino acids. The CDR3 spells CASSLGLGGNYGYTF. In nucleotides, the CDR3 is TGTGCCAGCAGCTTAGGATTGGGGGGTAACTATGGCTACACCTTC.

The chain joins TRBV11-2 to TRBJ1-5; the D is unclear. The CDR3 contains 14 residues. The V end was cut by 2 bases, the J end by 7 bases, with 12 bases between. CDR1 SGHAT and CDR2 FQNNGV come from the germline V gene. CDR3 sequence (DNA): TGTGCCAGCAGCTTAAGAGAGAGAGGCCAGCCCCAGCATTTT. Protein product: CASSLRERGQPQHF. Based on the CDR3 plus reference TRBV11-2 and TRBJ1-5, the full variable domain is EAGVAQSPRYKIIEKRQSVAFWCNPISGHATLYWYQQILGQGPKLLIQFQNNGVVDDSQLPKDRFSAERLKGVDSTLKIQPAKLEDSAVYLCASSLRERGQPQHFGDGTRLSIL.

The chain combines TRBV5-1 with TRBJ1-5; D is possibly TRBD1 (6 bases). V lost 2 bases and J 6 bases, leaving 12 bases between the germline ends. In germline, CDR1 is SGHRS, CDR2 YFSETQ. The CDR3 totals 14 residues. The CDR3 bases are TGCGCCAGCAGCTTTACAGGGCTGGGTCAGCCCCAGCATTTT. It translates to CASSFTGLGQPQHF.

V and J are TRBV27 and TRBJ2-7; TRBD1 is a possible D gene (6 bases). Looked up from germline, CDR1 is MNHEY and CDR2 is SMNVEV (reference sequence). This CDR3 has 13 amino acids. Deletions cut 3 bases from V and 6 bases from J, with 12 bases between. The CDR3 sequence is CASSFRAGVEQYF. For the CDR3, the DNA is TGTGCCAGCAGTTTCCGGGCAGGGGTCGAGCAGTACTTC.

This chain joins TRBV19 and TRBJ2-7, with a possible D match to TRBD2 (5 bases). Germline CDR1 LNHDA, CDR2 SQIVND (reference sequence). V was shortened by 3 bases and J by 3 bases, with 12 bases between the two germline ends. The CDR3 runs to 14 residues. CDR3 bases: TGTGCCAGTAGTATTGCGGGTCCTGTCTACGAGCAGTACTTC. Its translation is CASSIAGPVYEQYF. The full variable domain, completed using reference TRBV19 and TRBJ2-7, is DGGITQSPKYLFRKEGQNVTLSCEQNLNHDAMYWYRQDPGQGLRLIYYSQIVNDFQKGDIAEGYSVSREKKESFPLTVTSAQKNPTAFYLCASSIAGPVYEQYFGPGTRLTVT.

The chain links TRBV5-1 to TRBJ2-7, with a weak D call TRBD1 (5 bases). The CDR3 sequence is 15 residues long. Trimming pared 8 bases from V and 3 bases from J, leaving 21 bases between. CDR1 SGHRS and CDR2 YFSETQ come from the germline V gene. The CDR3 region is CASTLSFGQNYEQYF. For the CDR3, the DNA is TGCGCCAGTACACTAAGCTTCGGACAAAACTACGAGCAGTACTTC.

CDR3 coding DNA: TGTGCCAGCAGCCAAGATTATGTAGGGTCGGGACTTGCCCCGGCCGGGGAGCTGTTTTTT. It yields the protein CASSQDYVGSGLAPAGELFF. This rearrangement joins TRBV4-2 to TRBJ2-2; the D gene is possibly TRBD2 (6 bases). This CDR3 is 20 amino acids long. V was pared by 0 bases and J by 6 bases, with 26 bases between. Germline V gene data show CDR1 as LGHNA and CDR2 as YNFKEQ.

This chain links TRBV28 with TRBJ2-5, with 7 bases matching TRBD1. Germline trimming cut 6 bases from V and 10 bases from J; bases unmatched to any gene: 11. Per the germline V gene, CDR1 is MDHEN and CDR2 is SYDVKM. The CDR3 length is 13 residues. The CDR3 spells CASRMIQTGSQYF. The CDR3 DNA sequence: TGTGCCAGCAGGATGATCCAGACAGGGAGCCAGTACTTC.

Remarks on this clone: At the DNA level, this CDR3 is encoded by other sequences in the same sample as well. The CDR3 DNA is TGTGCCAGCAGAGGGACAGGGGACACCGGGGAGCTGTTTTTT. It codes for CASRGTGDTGELFF. The rearrangement joins TRBV6-4 to TRBJ2-2, with 10 bases fitting TRBD1. There are 14 residues in the CDR3. Germline CDR1 and CDR2: MRHNA and SNTAGT. J lost 3 bases, V lost 6 bases, and 1 base had no gene match.

The chain links TRBV5-1 to TRBJ2-7, with D uncertain. CDR3 length equals 13 residues. Trimming left V 5 bases short and J 3 bases short, with 12 bases between. Per the germline V gene, CDR1 is SGHRS and CDR2 is YFSETQ. The CDR3 DNA is TGCGCCAGCAGTAGTTCTAGGAGCTACGAGCAGTACTTC. This gives the protein CASSSSRSYEQYF.

The chain has TRBV29-1 and TRBJ2-1, with 9 bases lining up with TRBD2. V gave up 5 bases and J gave up 9 bases; unmatched junction bases: 17. The CDR3 contains 16 residues. Per germline, CDR1 SQVTM and CDR2 ANQGSEA. CDR3 loop: CSVNTGAGGGLSEQFF. Written as DNA, the CDR3 is TGCAGCGTTAATACGGGGGCGGGAGGGGGCTTAAGTGAGCAGTTCTTC.

The chain employs TRBV28 and TRBJ2-3; unclear D gene. This CDR3 region has 14 residues. Germline V lookup: CDR1 MDHEN, CDR2 SYDVKM. Deletions cut 3 bases from V and 0 bases from J, with 7 bases between. CDR3 DNA sequence: TGTGCCAGCAGTTTGCGAGAAAGCACAGATACGCAGTATTTT. Translating gives CASSLRESTDTQYF. The variable domain in full, completed from reference TRBV28 and TRBJ2-3, reads DVKVTQSSRYLVKRTGEKVFLECVQDMDHENMFWYRQDPGLGLRLIYFSYDVKMKEKGDIPEGYSVSREKKERFSLILESASTNQTSMYLCASSLRESTDTQYFGPGTRLTVL.

The chain links TRBV14 to TRBJ2-7; perhaps TRBD1 as D (6 bases). The V gene's germline CDR1 is SGHDN and CDR2 FVKESK. This CDR3 comprises 14 residues. The V and J ends lost 5 bases and 0 bases respectively, with 11 bases between them. The CDR3 nucleotides read TGTGCCAGCAGCGGGACACCACTCTCCTACGAGCAGTACTTC. Translation: CASSGTPLSYEQYF.

The chain joins TRBV24-1 to TRBJ2-3; 8 nucleotides line up with TRBD2. J lost 0 bases, V lost 4 bases, and 5 bases had no gene match. The CDR3 totals 16 residues. Germline V gene sequence: CDR1 KGHDR, CDR2 SFDVKD. CDR3 in amino acids: CATSELAGFSTDTQYF. CDR3 bases: TGTGCCACCAGTGAATTAGCGGGGTTCAGCACAGATACGCAGTATTTT.

In this sample, this clone turned up once. This sequence joins TRBV9 and TRBJ1-6; tentative D call: TRBD1 (6 bases). Looked up from germline, CDR1 is SGDLS and CDR2 is YYNGEE. The CDR3 totals 16 residues. V was trimmed by 0 bases and J by 4 bases, leaving 11 bases between them. CDR3 residues: CASSVAQGPYNSPLHF. The CDR3 DNA follows: TGTGCCAGCAGCGTAGCGCAGGGGCCATATAATTCACCCCTCCACTTT.

The J gene is TRBJ2-1, the V gene TRBV19, with D perhaps matching TRBD1 (6 bases). CDR3 length: 15 amino acids. V was shortened by 4 bases and J by 8 bases, with 18 bases between the two germline ends. Germline assignment: CDR1 LNHDA and CDR2 SQIVND (reference sequence). DNA for the CDR3: TGTGCCAGTAGTACCTACAGGGCTCCAAGGGATGAGCAGTTCTTC. Encoded protein: CASSTYRAPRDEQFF.